The sequence of this T cell receptor (beta chain) was determined in a study of CD8 T cells in ankylosing spondylitis. Concerning this clonotype: This clone may be a read error of a much larger clone one base away.

Germline assignment: CDR1 SQVTM and CDR2 ANQGSEA. The CDR3 is made up of 15 amino acids. TCRdb itself ran the 5' RACE reads through MiXCR, one entry per CDR3 protein. The sample records approximately 100,000 distinct CDR3 sequences, about 8.6% being singletons. The V gene is TRBV29-1, the J gene TRBJ2-7, with D possibly called TRBD1 or TRBD2 (5 bases each). Sequenced material: blood, either unsorted or a sorted T cell fraction (not recorded which). This TCR came from a male donor with ankylosing spondylitis or in good health (not recorded which). The CDR3 nucleotides read TGCAGCGTTGGATCCTCAGGGAGACTTTCGCGAGAGCGGTACTTC. Its translation is CSVGSSGRLSRERYF.